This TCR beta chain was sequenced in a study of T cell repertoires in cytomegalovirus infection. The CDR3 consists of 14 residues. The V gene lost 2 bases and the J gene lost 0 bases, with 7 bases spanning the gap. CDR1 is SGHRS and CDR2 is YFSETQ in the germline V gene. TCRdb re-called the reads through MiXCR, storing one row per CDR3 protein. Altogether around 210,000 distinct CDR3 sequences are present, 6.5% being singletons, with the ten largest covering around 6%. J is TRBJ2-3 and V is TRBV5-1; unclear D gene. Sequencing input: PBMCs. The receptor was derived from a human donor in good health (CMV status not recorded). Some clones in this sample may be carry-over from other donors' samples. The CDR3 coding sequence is TGCGCCAGCAGCTTTTTCAGTAGCACAGATACGCAGTATTTT. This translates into CASSFFSSTDTQYF. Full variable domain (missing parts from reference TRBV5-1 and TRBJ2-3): KAGVTQTPRYLIKTRGQQVTLSCSPISGHRSVSWYQQTPGQGLQFLFEYFSETQRNKGNFPGRFSGRQFSNSRSEMNVSTLELGDSALYLCASSFFSSTDTQYFGPGTRLTVL.